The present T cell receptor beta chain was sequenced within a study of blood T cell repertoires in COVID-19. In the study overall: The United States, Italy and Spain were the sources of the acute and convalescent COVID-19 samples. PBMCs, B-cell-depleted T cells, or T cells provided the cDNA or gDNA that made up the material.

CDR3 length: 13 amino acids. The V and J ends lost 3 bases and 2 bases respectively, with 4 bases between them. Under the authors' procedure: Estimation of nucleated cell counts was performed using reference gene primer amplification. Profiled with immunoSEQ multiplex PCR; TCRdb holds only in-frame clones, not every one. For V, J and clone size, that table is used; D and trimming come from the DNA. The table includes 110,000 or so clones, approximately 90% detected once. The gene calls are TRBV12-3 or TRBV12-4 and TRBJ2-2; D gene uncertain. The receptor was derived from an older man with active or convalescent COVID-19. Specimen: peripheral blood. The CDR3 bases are TGTGCCAGCAGTTTGGGCAACACCGGGGAGCTGTTTTTT. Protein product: CASSLGNTGELFF.